The present T cell receptor beta chain was sequenced within a study of STAT5B mutations in CD4+ large granular lymphocyte leukemia (dated 2022 in TCRdb). For the wider study: Among the healthy controls, the CDR3 'QG' motif was associated with a particular HLA allele. The TCRbeta repertoires of CD4+ T-cell large granular lymphocyte leukemia patients were compared with the TCRbeta repertoires of healthy blood donors. Flow cytometry on FACSCanto II or FACSVerse showed that the purified fractions were more than 95% pure among lymphocytes.

About this clone: What antigen it recognizes has not been identified. Per-base qualities were not stored, and no clone one base away is much larger.

Buffy coats from some 36 blood donors, supplied by the Finnish Red Cross blood service, were used as healthy controls. All TCR-sequenced material derived from peripheral blood: patient blood samples and healthy donor buffy coats. Ficoll-Hypaque gradient centrifugation was used to isolate peripheral blood mononuclear cells. Magnetic purification was used to isolate CD4+ cells from the buffy coats of the healthy controls. Genomic DNA was extracted using the Gentra Puregene Cell and Tissue kit, and a Qubit 2.0 fluorometer was used to quantify it. The immunoSEQ assay at survey resolution was applied to genomic DNA for sequencing of TCRbeta rearrangements. Processing in the source paper ran as follows. In the TCR sequencing data, the lowest productive clonotype frequency that could be detected was 2.59 x 10-5. Only productive TCRbeta rearrangements, meaning sequences that were complete and in-frame, were kept for the analyses. Simpson clonality, calculated in the immunoSEQ Analyzer version 3.0, was used as the measure of sample clonality. Clones were grouped by frequency into very rare, small, medium, large (1-20%) or hyperexpanded (>20%) categories. Generation probabilities were estimated with OLGA 1.2.3, V-gene circos plots were made with VDJtools, specificities were looked up in VDJdb, and CDR3 motifs were identified with GLIPH. Drawn from immuneACCESS, this table holds only the in-frame rearrangements with V and J called that TCRdb kept. Clones are partly lost; checked studies trace under half to an unresolved V gene and leave the rest unexplained. D and trimming were read from the DNA, whereas the V and J calls and clone size are those reported in that table. For this sample the table gives around 28,000 clones, of which more than 60% were detected only once. The top ten constitute about 1% of the sample.

The junction shows trimming of 1 base on V and 4 bases on J, and the gene matches do not reach 6 bases of it. Reading the germline V gene gives CDR1 LGHNA and CDR2 YNFKEQ. The cysteine opens and the phenylalanine closes a CDR3 of 15 amino acids. This entry keeps only the CDR3 DNA: 45 bases, framed from base 1. Broader findings and caveats from the paper: Data were not HLA-matched; higher clonality in CD4+ versus CD8+ T-LGLL could reflect the relatively small sample size. Each patient's main leukemic clonotypes were private, but 25% of these clonotypes showed up at low frequency in the non-leukemic repertoires of other patients. Enrichment of TRBV06-family usage was observed among the top patient clones (8/27) relative to healthy controls (2/35). CD4-sorted patient repertoires appeared more clonal than healthy CD4+ repertoires, and this difference persisted after removing the putative leukemic clones.

This clonotype was obtained from a human donor in good health. The chain is made from TRBV4-2 and TRBJ1-2, with 7 bases in between that match TRBD1. Input material: CD4+ T cells from blood buffy coats. The DNA is as follows: TGTGCCAGCAGCCAAGTGGAACAGGGGAGCTATGGCTACACCTTC. It specifies CASSQVEQGSYGYTF.